The T cell receptor beta chain described here comes from a study of blood T cells in healthy people across ages. Study-wide results and caveats: The recorded TCR beta diversity per million T cells decreased in a roughly linear manner with age. The study could not conclusively compare naive and antigen-experienced cells, given its unsorted PBMCs.

Next came a second PCR, run for roughly 7 to 12 cycles, which used a sample-barcoded 5' primer along with a J-beta primer mix. Each CDR3 protein gets one entry after TCRdb re-called the 5' RACE reads with MiXCR. Here the sample spans some 730,000 distinct CDR3 sequences, 22% being singletons. The length of the CDR3 is 13 residues. CDR1 and CDR2 from the germline V gene are SGHRS and YFSETQ. V lost 7 bases and J 1 base, leaving 11 bases between the germline ends. This clonotype was seen a few times. Its specificity is not known. No fewer than 5 micrograms of total RNA were isolated from every sample. Sequenced input: blood. The chain couples TRBV5-1 to TRBJ2-5; the D gene is possibly TRBD2 (5 bases). The origin of this receptor is a man in his 70s in good health. This CDR3 reads CASRERLQETQYF. CDR3 sequence (DNA): TGCGCCAGCCGAGAGCGGCTCCAAGAGACCCAGTACTTC.